These T cell receptor beta chains were read from a single sample in a study of cytomegalovirus exposure and HLA in healthy donors. Clones were read by immunoSEQ multiplex PCR, and TCRdb kept only the in-frame ones, dropping some. Reported are some 55,000 clones; the ten largest clones contain roughly 7.1%. Material for sequencing was PBMCs. These receptors were taken from a woman in her 40s in good health and CMV-seronegative. The CDR3 runs from the conserved cysteine through the conserved F or W. A D gene is named only where the DNA matches it firmly.

TRBV6-6	NA	TRBJ1-6	TGTGCCAGCAGCCCGCCTCCGGACAGCTATAATTCACCCCTCCACTTT	CASSPPPDSYNSPLHF
TRBV5-1	TRBD1	TRBJ2-7	TGCGCCAGCAGCCCGGGGACAGGGGGATTCGGGGAATACGAGCAGTACTTC	CASSPGTGGFGEYEQYF
TRBV7-2	TRBD2	TRBJ2-2	TGTGCCAGCAGCCCGCAAGGCGGCGGGAGGGGGAACACCGGGGAGCTGTTTTTT	CASSPQGGGRGNTGELFF
TRBV6-5	NA	TRBJ1-2	TGTGCCAGCAGACGGGAAACCGCGAACTATGGCTACACCTTC	CASRRETANYGYTF
TRBV6-1	TRBD2	TRBJ2-3	TGTGCCAGCAGTGAAAGCGGGACCCCTAGCACAGATACGCAGTATTTT	CASSESGTPSTDTQYF
TRBV6-1	TRBD1	TRBJ1-1	TGTGCCAGCAGTGAAGCCAGGGACAGGGTTACTGAAGCTTTCTTT	CASSEARDRVTEAFF
TRBV6-5	NA	TRBJ1-2	TGTGCCAGCAGTCCAAATGACCCGGCGGCCTATGGCTACACCTTC	CASSPNDPAAYGYTF
TRBV5-6	TRBD1	TRBJ2-7	TGTGCCAGCAGCCAAACAGGGGGCGGCTACGAGCAGTACTTC	CASSQTGGGYEQYF
TRBV19	NA	TRBJ2-6	TGTGCCAGTAGTATTGGCCAGACTGGGGCCAACGTCCTGACTTTC	CASSIGQTGANVLTF
TRBV5-1	TRBD1	TRBJ1-1	TGCGCCAGCAGCCCAGGACAGGGGGCCAGGGCTGAAGCTTTCTTT	CASSPGQGARAEAFF
TRBV27	NA	TRBJ1-1	TGTGCCAGCAGTTTCTTTCCCCCTGAAGCTTTCTTT	CASSFFPPEAFF
TRBV7-2	NA	TRBJ1-6	TGTGCCAGCAGCTTACCGAGGGATAATTCACCCCTCCACTTT	CASSLPRDNSPLHF
TRBV29-1	TRBD1	TRBJ1-2	TGCAGCGTTGAAGACGGACAGGGGGGATATGGCTACACCTTC	CSVEDGQGGYGYTF
TRBV4-3	TRBD2	TRBJ2-5	TGCGCCAGCAGCCAAGATAGGGCTAGCGGGAGTGGAGAGACCCAGTACTTC	CASSQDRASGSGETQYF
TRBV6-5	NA	TRBJ1-6	TGTGCCACCACTATGGGGCCTCAGCCCTCATCACCCCTCCACTTT	CATTMGPQPSSPLHF
TRBV18	NA	TRBJ1-1	TGTGCCAGCTCTCCCCCACGGGAGAACACTGAAGCTTTCTTT	CASSPPRENTEAFF
TRBV28	NA	TRBJ1-2	TGTGCCAGCAGCCTCCGGGAGGGAAGGGATGGCTACACCTTC	CASSLREGRDGYTF
TRBV6-5	TRBD1	TRBJ2-1	TGTGCCAGCAGTTACGGGGACAGGGTGGATGAGCAGTTCTTC	CASSYGDRVDEQFF
TRBV7-9	NA	TRBJ1-1	TGTGCCAGCAGCTTAATTAGTGGCGGAGGGCGGATCACTGAAGCTTTCTTT	CASSLISGGGRITEAFF
TRBV2	NA	TRBJ1-1	TGTGCCAGCAGTGCATGGCAGGTTGCTTTCTTT	CASSAWQVAFF
TRBV19	NA	TRBJ1-1	TGTGCCAGTAGGACGGACGCCTTGGAGGATGTAGGAGCTTTCTTT	CASRTDALEDVGAFF
TRBV9	NA	TRBJ2-5	TGTGCCAGCAGCGTACAGGGAGCGGGAGAGACCCAGTACTTC	CASSVQGAGETQYF
TRBV18	NA	TRBJ2-1	TGTGCCAGCTCACGAACCCCGACTAGCTCCTACAATGAGCAGTTCTTC	CASSRTPTSSYNEQFF
TRBV5-1	TRBD1	TRBJ2-2	TGCGCCAGCAGCTTGGGGACAGGGAACACCGGGGAGCTGTTTTTT	CASSLGTGNTGELFF
TRBV19	TRBD1	TRBJ1-2	TGTGCCAGTAGTACCCGGGACAGGCTCTATGGCTACACCTTC	CASSTRDRLYGYTF
TRBV9	NA	TRBJ2-3	TGTGCCAGCAGCGCCAGGGGAGTAAACACAGATACGCAGTATTTT	CASSARGVNTDTQYF
TRBV29-1	TRBD2	TRBJ2-5	TGCAGCGTTGTGCCCCCCGCTAGCGGACAAGAGACCCAGTACTTC	CSVVPPASGQETQYF
TRBV23-1	NA	TRBJ1-3	TGCGCCAGCAGTCGGACAGAAACGTACACCTCGCCTGGAAACACCATATATTTT	CASSRTETYTSPGNTIYF
TRBV5-1	NA	TRBJ1-3	TGCGCCAGCAGCTTGGCAGGGTCCTCTGGAAACACCATATATTTT	CASSLAGSSGNTIYF
TRBV5-5	NA	TRBJ1-5	TGTGCCAGCAGCCGGGAAAGGATCAATCAGCCCCAGCATTTT	CASSRERINQPQHF
TRBV5-8	NA	TRBJ2-7	TGTGCCAGCAGCTATAGCGTCTCCACCTACGAGCAGTACTTC	CASSYSVSTYEQYF
TRBV7-9	TRBD1	TRBJ2-5	TGTGCCAGCAGCTACGTAACAGGGGTCGGAGAGGAGACCCAGTACTTC	CASSYVTGVGEETQYF
TRBV6-5	NA	TRBJ1-1	TGTGCCAGCAGTTATGGGGGAGGGCACACTGAAGCTTTCTTT	CASSYGGGHTEAFF
TRBV4-2	NA	TRBJ1-2	TGTGCCAGCAGCCAAGATCAAGGTCAGGGACACTACACCTTC	CASSQDQGQGHYTF
TRBV5-4	TRBD2	TRBJ2-2	TGTGCCAGCAGCTCATCCGGGACTAGAGCCACCGGGGAGCTGTTTTTT	CASSSSGTRATGELFF